The 10 T cell receptor beta chains below all came from one sample that was sequenced in a study of T-cell memory formation after mild COVID-19. In TCRdb, the 5' RACE reads were re-called with MiXCR into one record per CDR3 protein. The table includes fewer than 450,000 distinct CDR3 sequences, 20% to 25% detected once. Material for sequencing was PBMCs or a T cell subset sorted from them (not recorded which). The receptors come from an adult woman who had mild COVID-19 (a few samples of this study predate the infection). Cell type and time point are not known.

The genes are TRBV4-1 and TRBJ2-1; 12 nucleotides agree with TRBD2. The CDR3 contains 14 residues. The V segment lost 6 bases and the J segment 5 bases; nucleotides outside the gene matches: 2. In germline, CDR1 is MGHRA, CDR2 YSYEKL. The DNA of the CDR3 is TGCGCCAGCAGAAGACTAGCGGGGGACAATGAGCAGTTCTTC. This gives the protein CASRRLAGDNEQFF.

The chain employs TRBV7-9 and TRBJ2-2; D gene uncertain. V lost 7 bases to trimming and J lost 5 bases, with 8 bases between them. The CDR3 has 12 residues. The germline V gene encodes CDR1 SEHNR and CDR2 FQNEAQ (reference sequence). DNA of the CDR3: TGTGCCAGCATGCCCGGTACCGGGGAGCTGTTTTTT. Translation: CASMPGTGELFF.

This clonotype was found a few times. The rearrangement links TRBV24-1 to TRBJ2-7; D not resolved. CDR1 and CDR2 (germline): KGHDR, SFDVKD. This CDR3 comprises 13 residues. Trimming shortened V by 9 bases and J by 7 bases, and 18 bases separated the two germline ends. CDR3 amino acids: CATALLGPREQYF. The DNA of the CDR3 is TGTGCCACCGCTCTGCTCGGCCCGCGTGAGCAGTACTTC.

The chain joins TRBV4-2 to TRBJ2-1, with D maybe TRBD2 (6 bases). This CDR3 is 14 amino acids long. Germline V gene data show CDR1 as LGHNA and CDR2 as YNFKEQ. V was clipped by 3 bases and J by 5 bases, with 11 bases between them. Here the CDR3 reads CASSHYGGNNEQFF. In DNA, the CDR3 is TGTGCCAGCAGCCACTACGGGGGTAACAATGAGCAGTTCTTC.

This clonotype has a handful of counts. The genes are TRBV6-5 and TRBJ1-5; D remains unclear. This CDR3 has 17 residues. V lost 0 bases and J 7 bases, leaving 19 bases between the germline ends. Germline loops: CDR1 MNHEY, CDR2 SVGAGI. The CDR3, as DNA: TGTGCCAGCAGTTACTCGACACCCATCTTGCCGGGGCAGCCCCAGCATTTT. This encodes CASSYSTPILPGQPQHF.

The CDR3 DNA follows: TGTGCCAGCAGCGCGGGACTAGCGGGAGACCTCTTTAGCACAGATACGCAGTATTTT. Its protein is CASSAGLAGDLFSTDTQYF. The chain is built from TRBV9 and TRBJ2-3, with 14 bases identical to TRBD2. The J segment lost 0 bases and the V segment lost 3 bases, leaving 9 bases of the junction unmatched. The CDR3 consists of 19 residues. Germline CDR1 is SGDLS and CDR2 is YYNGEE.

This clonotype has more than one count but fewer than ten. This chain links TRBV5-1 with TRBJ2-3, with D unclear. Deletions cut 6 bases from V and 9 bases from J, with 14 bases between. CDR1 and CDR2 from the germline V gene are SGHRS and YFSETQ. The CDR3 runs to 12 residues. The chain's CDR3 is CASNEEDGTQYF. The DNA for the CDR3 is TGCGCCAGCAACGAAGAGGACGGGACGCAGTATTTT. Combining the CDR3 with reference TRBV5-1 and TRBJ2-3 gives the whole variable domain KAGVTQTPRYLIKTRGQQVTLSCSPISGHRSVSWYQQTPGQGLQFLFEYFSETQRNKGNFPGRFSGRQFSNSRSEMNVSTLELGDSALYLCASNEEDGTQYFGPGTRLTVL.

The rearrangement uses TRBV7-9 and TRBJ1-2; 10 bases are shared with TRBD1. Germline CDR1 reads SEHNR; CDR2 reads FQNEAQ (reference sequence). The CDR3 sequence is 14 residues long. The J segment lost 6 bases and the V segment lost 5 bases, leaving 6 bases of the junction unmatched. The DNA of the CDR3 is TGTGCCAGCAGCCCTGGACAGGGGGAGAATGGCTACACCTTC. This codes for CASSPGQGENGYTF.

The rearrangement joins TRBV6-5 to TRBJ1-1; D call uncertain. This CDR3 contains 13 residues. Germline CDR1 reads MNHEY; CDR2 reads SVGAGI. The ends were cut back, 11 bases at V and 0 bases at J, with 13 bases in the middle. The CDR3 reads CAASPRMNTEAFF. CDR3 nucleotide sequence: TGTGCCGCCTCTCCCCGCATGAACACTGAAGCTTTCTTT.

This clonotype was seen only a few times. The chain carries TRBV6-5 and TRBJ2-1; TRBD2 aligns across 7 bases. Germline V CDR1 and CDR2: MNHEY, SVGAGI. The CDR3 is 16 amino acids. Unmatched junction bases numbered 3, after V lost 1 base and J lost 0 bases. CDR3: CASSYWGTISYNEQFF. The DNA of the CDR3 is TGTGCCAGCAGTTACTGGGGGACTATCTCCTACAATGAGCAGTTCTTC.